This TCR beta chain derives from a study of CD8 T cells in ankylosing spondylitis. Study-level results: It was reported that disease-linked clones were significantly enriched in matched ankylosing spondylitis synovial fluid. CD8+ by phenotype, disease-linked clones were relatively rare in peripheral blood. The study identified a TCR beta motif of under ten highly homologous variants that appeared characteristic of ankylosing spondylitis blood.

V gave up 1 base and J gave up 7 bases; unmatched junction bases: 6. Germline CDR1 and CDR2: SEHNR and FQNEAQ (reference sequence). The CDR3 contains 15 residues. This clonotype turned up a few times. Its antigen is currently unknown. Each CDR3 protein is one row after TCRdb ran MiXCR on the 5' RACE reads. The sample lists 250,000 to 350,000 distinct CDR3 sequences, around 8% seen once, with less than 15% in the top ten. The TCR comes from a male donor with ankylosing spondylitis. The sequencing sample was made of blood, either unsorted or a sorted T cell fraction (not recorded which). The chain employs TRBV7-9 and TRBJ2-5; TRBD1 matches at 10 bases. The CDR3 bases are TGTGCCAGCAGCTTAGAAGACAGGGGGCGGGTGACCCAGTACTTC. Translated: CASSLEDRGRVTQYF.